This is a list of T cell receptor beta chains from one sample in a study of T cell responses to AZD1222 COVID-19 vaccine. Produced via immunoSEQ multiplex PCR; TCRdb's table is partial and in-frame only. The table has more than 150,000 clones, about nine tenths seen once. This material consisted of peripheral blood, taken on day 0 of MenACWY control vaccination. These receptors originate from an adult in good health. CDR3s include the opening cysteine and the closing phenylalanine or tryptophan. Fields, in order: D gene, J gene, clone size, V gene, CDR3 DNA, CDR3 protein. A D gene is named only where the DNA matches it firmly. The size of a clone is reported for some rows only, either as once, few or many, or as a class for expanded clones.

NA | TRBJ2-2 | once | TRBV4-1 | TGCGCCAGCAGCCAAGAAATTTGGGGGGCGAACACCGGGGAGCTGTTTTTT | CASSQEIWGANTGELFF
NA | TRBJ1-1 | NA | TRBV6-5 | TGTGCCAGCAGAGTTAACACTGAAGCTTTCTTT | CASRVNTEAFF
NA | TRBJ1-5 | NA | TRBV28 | TGTGCCAGCAGCCTCACGTACAATCAGCCCCAGCATTTT | CASSLTYNQPQHF
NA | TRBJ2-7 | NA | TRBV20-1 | TGCAGTGCTCGTGTATACTACGAGCAGTACTTC | CSARVYYEQYF
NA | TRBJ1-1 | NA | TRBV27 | TGTGCCAGCAGTCACGACAGGTCTGGGATGAACACTGAAGCTTTCTTT | CASSHDRSGMNTEAFF
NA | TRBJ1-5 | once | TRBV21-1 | TGTGCCAGCAGCAAAGGGCCGGATCAGCCCCAGCATTTT | CASSKGPDQPQHF
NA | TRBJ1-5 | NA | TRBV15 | TGTGCCACCAGCAGAGTTGGCGGCAATCAGCCCCAGCATTTT | CATSRVGGNQPQHF
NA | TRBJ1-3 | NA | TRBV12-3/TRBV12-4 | TGTGCCAGCAGTTTGACTGCTGGAAACACCATATATTTT | CASSLTAGNTIYF
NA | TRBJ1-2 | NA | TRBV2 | TGTGCCAGCAGTGATTTTGGGGGGAAGGAGTATGGCTACACCTTC | CASSDFGGKEYGYTF
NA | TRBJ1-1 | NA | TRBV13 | TGTGCCAGCAGTCTAGGGGGTTATAACACTGAAGCTTTCTTT | CASSLGGYNTEAFF
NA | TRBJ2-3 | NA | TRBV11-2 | TGTGCCAGCAGCACCAGGACAGCGCACTTCCCATCGCAGTATTTT | CASSTRTAHFPSQYF
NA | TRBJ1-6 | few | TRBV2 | TGTGCCAGCAGTGGCGAGGGGGGCCGACCGTATTCACCCCTCCACTTT | CASSGEGGRPYSPLHF
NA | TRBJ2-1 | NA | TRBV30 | TGTGCCGGAAAATCGGGACCGACGAGCTCCTACAATGAGCAGTTCTTC | CAGKSGPTSSYNEQFF
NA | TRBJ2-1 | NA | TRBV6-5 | TGTGCCAGCAGGGCCGCCTACAATGAGCAGTTCTTC | CASRAAYNEQFF
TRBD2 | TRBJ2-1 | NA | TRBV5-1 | TGCGCCAGCAGCTTGGAGCCGACTAGCGGGAGCACCTACAATGAGCAGTTCTTC | CASSLEPTSGSTYNEQFF
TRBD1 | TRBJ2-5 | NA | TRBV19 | TGTGCCAGTAGGAGTAGGACAGGGGGCTTAGAGACCCAGTACTTC | CASRSRTGGLETQYF
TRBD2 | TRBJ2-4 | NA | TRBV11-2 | TGTGCCAGCAGCCAGGGAATAGCGGGACGTCTTGGGCAGTACTTC | CASSQGIAGRLGQYF
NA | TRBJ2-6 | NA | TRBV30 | TGTGCCTGGACCCTAGGAGGATCTGGGGCCAACGTCCTGACTTTC | CAWTLGGSGANVLTF
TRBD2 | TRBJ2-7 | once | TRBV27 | TGTGCCAGCAGACCCACTAGCGGGGGCTCCTACGAGCAGTACTTC | CASRPTSGGSYEQYF
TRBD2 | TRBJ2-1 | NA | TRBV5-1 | TGCGCCAGCAGCACCACTAGCGGGTCCTACAATGAGCAGTTCTTC | CASSTTSGSYNEQFF
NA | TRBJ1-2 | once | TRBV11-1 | TGTGCCAGCAGCCTAAGGGACGCGTATGGCTACACCTTC | CASSLRDAYGYTF
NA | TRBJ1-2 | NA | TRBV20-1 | TGCAGTGCTAGTCTCACCGGGAATGGCTACACCTTC | CSASLTGNGYTF
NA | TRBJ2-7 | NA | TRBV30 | TGTGCCTGGAGTGTACAGATCGAGCAGTACTTC | CAWSVQIEQYF
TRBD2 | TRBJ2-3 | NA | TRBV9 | TGTGCCAGCAGCGTAGAAGGCTCTAGCGGGGGGACAGATACGCAGTATTTT | CASSVEGSSGGTDTQYF
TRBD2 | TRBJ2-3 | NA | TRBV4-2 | TGTGCCAGCAGCCAAGGGGTAGCGGGGGAGGGTGGTACGCAGTATTTT | CASSQGVAGEGGTQYF
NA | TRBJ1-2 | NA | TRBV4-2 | TGTGCCAGCAGCCAGGTAGGGGGAGACTATGGCTACACCTTC | CASSQVGGDYGYTF
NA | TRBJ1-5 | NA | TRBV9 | TGTGCCAGCAGCGTAGACGGAGGGGATAATCAGCCCCAGCATTTT | CASSVDGGDNQPQHF
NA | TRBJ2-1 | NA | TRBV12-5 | TGTGCTAGTGGTGGGCCCCTCAATGAGCAGTTCTTC | CASGGPLNEQFF
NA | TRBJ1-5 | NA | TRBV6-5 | TGTGCCAGCGGCACGGGGCGGCCCCAGCATTTT | CASGTGRPQHF
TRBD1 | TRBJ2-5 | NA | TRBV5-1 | TGCGCCAGCAGCTCGCAGACAGGGGGAGCGGAGACCCAGTACTTC | CASSSQTGGAETQYF
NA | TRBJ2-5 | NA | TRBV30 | TGTGCCTGGAGGAGTGAGACCCAGTACTTC | CAWRSETQYF
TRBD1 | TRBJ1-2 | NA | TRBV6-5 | TGTGCCAGCAGGGGACAGGCTTATGGCTACACCTTC | CASRGQAYGYTF
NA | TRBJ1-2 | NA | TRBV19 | TGTGCCAGTAGTAGAGAAAGACAGGCCTCCTCCTATGGCTACACCTTC | CASSRERQASSYGYTF
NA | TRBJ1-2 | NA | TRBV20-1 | TGCAGTGCTAGTGAGCAGGTCTACCACACCTTC | CSASEQVYHTF
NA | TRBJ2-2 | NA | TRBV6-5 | TGTGCCAGCTCCCCGGTAAACACCGGGGAGCTGTTTTTT | CASSPVNTGELFF
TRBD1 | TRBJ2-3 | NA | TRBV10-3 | TGTGCCATCAGTGATTGGGGGACAGGGGGTAGCACAGATACGCAGTATTTT | CAISDWGTGGSTDTQYF
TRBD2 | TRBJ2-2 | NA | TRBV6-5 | TGTGCCAGCAGATCCTCACGGGGGGGCCCCGGGGAGCTGTTTTTT | CASRSSRGGPGELFF
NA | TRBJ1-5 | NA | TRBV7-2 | TGTGCCAGCAGACTGGACGGTATCAATCAGCCCCAGCATTTT | CASRLDGINQPQHF
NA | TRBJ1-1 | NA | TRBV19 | TGTGCCAGTAGTTTCGGTCCGGCGAACACTGAAGCTTTCTTT | CASSFGPANTEAFF
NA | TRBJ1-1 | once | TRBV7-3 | TGTGCCAGCAGTCTAGGCCCTGAGGGGCCGGCTGAAGCTTTCTTT | CASSLGPEGPAEAFF
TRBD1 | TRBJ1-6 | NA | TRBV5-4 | TGTGCCAGCAGCACAGGGACAGGGGGGTATTCACCCCTCCACTTT | CASSTGTGGYSPLHF
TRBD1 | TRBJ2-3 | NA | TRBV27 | TGTGCCAGCAGGATACGACAGGGGTCAGATACGCAGTATTTT | CASRIRQGSDTQYF
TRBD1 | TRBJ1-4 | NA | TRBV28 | TGTGCCAGCAGTCCCCCCGGGACAGGGCGTGAAAAACTGTTTTTT | CASSPPGTGREKLFF
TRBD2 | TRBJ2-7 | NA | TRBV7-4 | TGTGCCAGCTTTGGGGGGGACTACGAGCAGTACTTC | CASFGGDYEQYF
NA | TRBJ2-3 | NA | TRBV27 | TGTGCCAGCAGTTTCCGACCGGCTTTGGGCGGGGTGGGAACGGATACGCAGTATTTT | CASSFRPALGGVGTDTQYF
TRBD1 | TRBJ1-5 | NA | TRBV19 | TGTGCCAGTAGTCCCGGACAGGGAGGCAATCAGCCCCAGCATTTT | CASSPGQGGNQPQHF
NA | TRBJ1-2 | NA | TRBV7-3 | TGTGCCAGCAGCTTCAGGGCTCATGGCTACACCTTC | CASSFRAHGYTF
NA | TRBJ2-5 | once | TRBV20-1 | TGCAGTGCTAGTTCGGGAGTCCAAGAGACCCAGTACTTC | CSASSGVQETQYF